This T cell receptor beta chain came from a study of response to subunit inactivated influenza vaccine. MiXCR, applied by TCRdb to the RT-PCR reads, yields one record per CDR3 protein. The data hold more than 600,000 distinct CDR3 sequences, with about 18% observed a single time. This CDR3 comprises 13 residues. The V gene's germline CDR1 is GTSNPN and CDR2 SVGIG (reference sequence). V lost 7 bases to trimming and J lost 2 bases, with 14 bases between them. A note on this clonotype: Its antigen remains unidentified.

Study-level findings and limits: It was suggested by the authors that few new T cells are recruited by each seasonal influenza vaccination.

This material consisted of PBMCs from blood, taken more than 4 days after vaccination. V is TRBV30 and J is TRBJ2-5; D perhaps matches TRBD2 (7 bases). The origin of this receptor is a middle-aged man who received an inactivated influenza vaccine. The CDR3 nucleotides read TGTGCCTTTAAGGGGAGGGGGCAAGAGACCCAGTACTTC. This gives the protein CAFKGRGQETQYF.